This T cell receptor (beta chain) comes out of a study of blood T cell repertoires in COVID-19. Clones were read by immunoSEQ multiplex PCR, and TCRdb kept only the in-frame ones, dropping some. The sample has around 80,000 clones; roughly 86% are singletons. V lost 0 bases and J lost 4; bases outside the gene matches: 4. The CDR3 runs 15 residues. Germline CDR1 and CDR2: SGHRS and YFSETQ. The receptor comes from a man older than 75 with active or convalescent COVID-19. This rearrangement joins TRBV5-1 to TRBJ1-2, with TRBD1 matching over 9 bases. What was sequenced was peripheral blood. The CDR3 loop is CASSLAGTGFYGYTF. The CDR3 DNA reads as TGCGCCAGCAGCTTGGCCGGGACAGGGTTCTATGGCTACACCTTC.